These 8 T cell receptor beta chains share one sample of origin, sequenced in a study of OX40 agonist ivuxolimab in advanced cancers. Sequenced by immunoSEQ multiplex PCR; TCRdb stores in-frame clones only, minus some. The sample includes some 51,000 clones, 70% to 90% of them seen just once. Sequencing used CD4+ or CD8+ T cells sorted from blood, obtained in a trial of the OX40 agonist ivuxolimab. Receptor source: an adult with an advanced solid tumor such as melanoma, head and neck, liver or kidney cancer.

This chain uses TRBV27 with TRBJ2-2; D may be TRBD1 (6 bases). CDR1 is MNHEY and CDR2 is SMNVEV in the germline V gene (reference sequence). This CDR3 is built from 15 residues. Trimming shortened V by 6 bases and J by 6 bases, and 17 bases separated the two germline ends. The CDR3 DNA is TGTGCCAGCAGATCGGACAGCCGGTCGGCCGGGGAGCTGTTTTTT. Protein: CASRSDSRSAGELFF.

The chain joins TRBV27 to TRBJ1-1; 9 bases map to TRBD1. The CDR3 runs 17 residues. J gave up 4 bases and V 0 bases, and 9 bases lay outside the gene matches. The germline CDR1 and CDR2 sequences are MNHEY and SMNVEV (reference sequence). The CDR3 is CASSLSPRTGEGTEAFF. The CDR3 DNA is TGTGCCAGCAGTTTATCCCCCAGGACAGGGGAGGGCACTGAAGCTTTCTTT.

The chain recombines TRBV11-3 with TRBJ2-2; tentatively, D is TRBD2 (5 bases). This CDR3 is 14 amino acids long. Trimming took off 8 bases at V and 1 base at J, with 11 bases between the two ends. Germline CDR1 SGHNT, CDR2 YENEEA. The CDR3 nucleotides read TGTGCCAGCTCTCCGGGAAAGAACACCGGGGAGCTGTTTTTT. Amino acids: CASSPGKNTGELFF.

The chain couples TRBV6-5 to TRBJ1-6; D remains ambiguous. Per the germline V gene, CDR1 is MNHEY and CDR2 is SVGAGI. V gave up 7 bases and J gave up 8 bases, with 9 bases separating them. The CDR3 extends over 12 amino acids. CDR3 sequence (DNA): TGTGCCAGCAAAGGCCCATATTCACCCCTCCACTTT. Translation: CASKGPYSPLHF.

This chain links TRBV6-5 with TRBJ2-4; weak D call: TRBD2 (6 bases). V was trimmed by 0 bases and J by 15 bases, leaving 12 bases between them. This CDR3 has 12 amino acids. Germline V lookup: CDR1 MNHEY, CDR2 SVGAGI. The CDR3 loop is CASSYSGGTAYF. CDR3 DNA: TGTGCCAGCAGTTACTCGGGGGGTACAGCGTACTTC.

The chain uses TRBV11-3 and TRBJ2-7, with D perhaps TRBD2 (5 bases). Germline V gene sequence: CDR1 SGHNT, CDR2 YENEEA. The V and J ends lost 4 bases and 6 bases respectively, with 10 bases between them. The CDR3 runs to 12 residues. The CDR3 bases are TGTGCCAGCAGCTATGCGGCGGGCGAGCAGTACTTC. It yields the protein CASSYAAGEQYF.

In DNA, the CDR3 is TGTGCCAGCAGCTGGGGACAGGGGGGAGATACGCAGTATTTT. The encoded protein is CASSWGQGGDTQYF. The chain uses TRBV7-6 and TRBJ2-3; 11 nucleotides agree with TRBD1. The V and J ends lost 4 bases and 5 bases, in that order; junction bases with no gene match: 2. CDR1 and CDR2 (germline): SGHVS, FNYEAQ. This CDR3 has 14 residues.

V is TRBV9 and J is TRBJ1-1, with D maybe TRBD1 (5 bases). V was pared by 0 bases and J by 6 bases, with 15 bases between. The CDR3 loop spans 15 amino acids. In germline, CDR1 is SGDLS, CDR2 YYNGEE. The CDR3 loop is CASSVASGQGSEAFF. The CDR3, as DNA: TGTGCCAGCAGCGTAGCTTCGGGGCAGGGATCTGAAGCTTTCTTT.